The rows below give T cell receptor beta chains drawn from one sample of a study of OX40 agonist ivuxolimab in advanced cancers. Assay: immunoSEQ multiplex PCR; the TCRdb copy retains only in-frame clones and omits some. Altogether 35,000 to 40,000 clones are present, about 88% being singletons, with the ten largest covering roughly 2.4%. Sequenced material: CD4+ or CD8+ T cells sorted from blood, taken in a trial of the OX40 agonist ivuxolimab. These receptor sequences come from an adult with an advanced solid tumor such as melanoma, head and neck, liver or kidney cancer. Each CDR3 is given with its conserved first and last residue. The order of the fields is clone size, J gene, V gene, D gene, CDR3 DNA, CDR3 protein. The D gene is left open where the match is weak. Size is stated for part of the rows, as once, few or many counts, or as a class when the clone is expanded.

clone_size: .
j_call: TRBJ2-7
v_call: TRBV7-9
d_call: .
cdr3_nt: TGTGCCAGCAGCAAAGGTGGGGGGATCTACGAGCAGTACTTC
cdr3_aa: CASSKGGGIYEQYF

clone_size: medium-sized
j_call: TRBJ1-5
v_call: TRBV7-9
d_call: .
cdr3_nt: TGTGCCAGCAGCTTAGGCACAGCTAATCAGCCCCAGCATTTT
cdr3_aa: CASSLGTANQPQHF

clone_size: once
j_call: TRBJ1-1
v_call: TRBV28
d_call: .
cdr3_nt: TGTGCCAGCAGTACGGGTCGGGCTGAAGCTTTCTTT
cdr3_aa: CASSTGRAEAFF

clone_size: once
j_call: TRBJ2-2
v_call: TRBV5-4
d_call: .
cdr3_nt: TGTGCCAGCAGCTTGGCCTCCTCCCGGAGCACCGGGGAGCTGTTTTTT
cdr3_aa: CASSLASSRSTGELFF

clone_size: .
j_call: TRBJ2-7
v_call: TRBV6-5
d_call: TRBD1
cdr3_nt: TGTGCCAGCAAACTTGGGACAGCGTCTACCTACGAGCAGTACTTC
cdr3_aa: CASKLGTASTYEQYF

clone_size: .
j_call: TRBJ2-5
v_call: TRBV5-4
d_call: .
cdr3_nt: TGTGCCAGCAGCCCAGGGGTTACTAGCTACGGAGAGACCCAGTACTTC
cdr3_aa: CASSPGVTSYGETQYF

clone_size: few
j_call: TRBJ2-3
v_call: TRBV6-1
d_call: TRBD1
cdr3_nt: TGTGCCAGCAGTGGTACGGGACAGGGGGCAGATACGCAGTATTTT
cdr3_aa: CASSGTGQGADTQYF

clone_size: .
j_call: TRBJ2-5
v_call: TRBV27
d_call: .
cdr3_nt: TGTGCCAGCAGTTTAGGGGGGGCCAAGGAGACCCAGTACTTC
cdr3_aa: CASSLGGAKETQYF

clone_size: .
j_call: TRBJ2-2
v_call: TRBV11-2
d_call: .
cdr3_nt: TGTGCCAGCAGCTCTTGGACAAGAAACACCGGGGAGCTGTTTTTT
cdr3_aa: CASSSWTRNTGELFF

clone_size: .
j_call: TRBJ2-1
v_call: TRBV5-1
d_call: .
cdr3_nt: TGCGCCAGCAGCTGGGTCCAAAACAATGAGCAGTTCTTC
cdr3_aa: CASSWVQNNEQFF

clone_size: .
j_call: TRBJ2-1
v_call: TRBV9
d_call: .
cdr3_nt: TGTGCCAGCAGCGTAGCGGGGGACAGATACAATGAGCAGTTCTTC
cdr3_aa: CASSVAGDRYNEQFF

clone_size: .
j_call: TRBJ2-5
v_call: TRBV5-1
d_call: .
cdr3_nt: TGCGCCAGCAGCCCCGACAGACCGGAGAGGGGCCAGTACTTC
cdr3_aa: CASSPDRPERGQYF

clone_size: .
j_call: TRBJ1-1
v_call: TRBV4-3
d_call: .
cdr3_nt: TGCGCCAGCAGCCAAGATAGGCAGCCGAACACTGAAGCTTTCTTT
cdr3_aa: CASSQDRQPNTEAFF

clone_size: .
j_call: TRBJ1-6
v_call: TRBV30
d_call: TRBD1
cdr3_nt: TGTGCCTGGGACAGGGCCGGAGGATCCTATAATTCACCCCTCCACTTT
cdr3_aa: CAWDRAGGSYNSPLHF

clone_size: .
j_call: TRBJ2-1
v_call: TRBV11-3
d_call: TRBD2
cdr3_nt: TGTGCCAGCAGCCCGTCGGGGGGAAGCTCCTACAATGAGCAGTTCTTC
cdr3_aa: CASSPSGGSSYNEQFF

clone_size: .
j_call: TRBJ1-1
v_call: TRBV4-1
d_call: TRBD1
cdr3_nt: TGCGCCAGCAGCCAAGAGGACAGGGGGCTGAACACTGAAGCTTTCTTT
cdr3_aa: CASSQEDRGLNTEAFF

clone_size: .
j_call: TRBJ1-6
v_call: TRBV7-9
d_call: .
cdr3_nt: TGTGCCAGCAGCTCATCGACAGGTTTGACTTCACCCCTCCACTTT
cdr3_aa: CASSSSTGLTSPLHF

clone_size: .
j_call: TRBJ2-3
v_call: TRBV18
d_call: .
cdr3_nt: TGTGCCAGCTCACCCTTTAGCGAAGGCGTCACAGATACGCAGTATTTT
cdr3_aa: CASSPFSEGVTDTQYF

clone_size: .
j_call: TRBJ1-1
v_call: TRBV7-2
d_call: TRBD1
cdr3_nt: TGTGCCAGCAGCCAACGAGCCCCCGGACAGGGGGCCCCTGAAGCTTTCTTT
cdr3_aa: CASSQRAPGQGAPEAFF

clone_size: .
j_call: TRBJ2-3
v_call: TRBV13
d_call: .
cdr3_nt: TGTGCCAGCAGCTCACCCCCCGGGACCAAGGGTACGCAGTATTTT
cdr3_aa: CASSSPPGTKGTQYF

clone_size: once
j_call: TRBJ1-2
v_call: TRBV4-1
d_call: .
cdr3_nt: TGCGCCAGCAGCCAATATGTACAGGGAAGGTTTAAGGATGGCTACACCTTC
cdr3_aa: CASSQYVQGRFKDGYTF

clone_size: .
j_call: TRBJ2-7
v_call: TRBV5-4
d_call: TRBD1
cdr3_nt: TGTGCCAGCAGCCTCCGACAGGGAACCTACGAGCAGTACTTC
cdr3_aa: CASSLRQGTYEQYF

clone_size: .
j_call: TRBJ1-1
v_call: TRBV2
d_call: .
cdr3_nt: TGTGCCAGCAGTGAGTCGGGGGCGGCCCCGTCTGAAGCTTTCTTT
cdr3_aa: CASSESGAAPSEAFF

clone_size: .
j_call: TRBJ2-7
v_call: TRBV18
d_call: TRBD1
cdr3_nt: TGTGCCAGCTCACGCGGACAGGGCTACGAGCAGTACTTC
cdr3_aa: CASSRGQGYEQYF

clone_size: .
j_call: TRBJ2-3
v_call: TRBV7-9
d_call: TRBD2
cdr3_nt: TGTGCCAGCAGCTTCGGGGGGACCTCCACAGATACGCAGTATTTT
cdr3_aa: CASSFGGTSTDTQYF

clone_size: .
j_call: TRBJ1-6
v_call: TRBV5-8
d_call: .
cdr3_nt: TGTGCCAGCAGCTTCCGGCAGAATTCACCCCTCCACTTT
cdr3_aa: CASSFRQNSPLHF

clone_size: .
j_call: TRBJ1-2
v_call: TRBV7-2
d_call: .
cdr3_nt: TGTGCCAGCTCCACAGCTAACTATGGCTACACCTTC
cdr3_aa: CASSTANYGYTF

clone_size: .
j_call: TRBJ1-1
v_call: TRBV5-1
d_call: .
cdr3_nt: TGCGCCAGCAGCTTGGCCTTAGGGCAGAACACTGAAGCTTTCTTT
cdr3_aa: CASSLALGQNTEAFF

clone_size: .
j_call: TRBJ1-6
v_call: TRBV19
d_call: TRBD1
cdr3_nt: TGTGCCAGTAGTATCGACAGGGGGAAATATAATTCACCCCTCCACTTT
cdr3_aa: CASSIDRGKYNSPLHF

clone_size: .
j_call: TRBJ2-3
v_call: TRBV19
d_call: .
cdr3_nt: TGTGCCAGTAGTGAGATTGATACGCAGTATTTT
cdr3_aa: CASSEIDTQYF

clone_size: .
j_call: TRBJ1-2
v_call: TRBV2
d_call: TRBD1
cdr3_nt: TGTGCCAGCAGGGGGGACAGGCTACCCTATGGCTACACCTTC
cdr3_aa: CASRGDRLPYGYTF

clone_size: few
j_call: TRBJ2-3
v_call: TRBV19
d_call: .
cdr3_nt: TGTGCCAGTAGTGTCACACAGGCCCAAGATACGCAGTATTTT
cdr3_aa: CASSVTQAQDTQYF

clone_size: .
j_call: TRBJ1-3
v_call: TRBV9
d_call: .
cdr3_nt: TGTGCCAGCAGCCGTGTGGGGGCAGGAAACACCATATATTTT
cdr3_aa: CASSRVGAGNTIYF

clone_size: .
j_call: TRBJ2-4
v_call: TRBV5-4
d_call: .
cdr3_nt: TGTGCCAGCAGCTTGGAACCGATAGCCAAAAACATTCAGTACTTC
cdr3_aa: CASSLEPIAKNIQYF

clone_size: .
j_call: TRBJ2-1
v_call: TRBV9
d_call: .
cdr3_nt: TGTGCCAGCAGCGTATTGGGAGGGGGAGTCTACAATGAGCAGTTCTTC
cdr3_aa: CASSVLGGGVYNEQFF

clone_size: .
j_call: TRBJ2-7
v_call: TRBV4-3
d_call: .
cdr3_nt: TGCGCCAGCAGCCAAGTCCTAACCCAGTCCGAGCAGTACTTC
cdr3_aa: CASSQVLTQSEQYF

clone_size: .
j_call: TRBJ1-6
v_call: TRBV5-8
d_call: .
cdr3_nt: TGTGCCAGCGGTCAAATACGTTCACCCCTCCACTTT
cdr3_aa: CASGQIRSPLHF

clone_size: .
j_call: TRBJ2-5
v_call: TRBV4-2
d_call: .
cdr3_nt: TGTGCCAGCAGCCAACATCAGGTCACCCAAGAGACCCAGTACTTC
cdr3_aa: CASSQHQVTQETQYF

clone_size: .
j_call: TRBJ2-5
v_call: TRBV7-3
d_call: TRBD2
cdr3_nt: TGTGCCAGCAGCTTATCGGGGGGAGAGACCCAGTACTTC
cdr3_aa: CASSLSGGETQYF

clone_size: .
j_call: TRBJ1-2
v_call: TRBV2
d_call: .
cdr3_nt: TGTGCCAGCAGTGAAGGAGGAGGCTTTAACTATGGCTACACCTTC
cdr3_aa: CASSEGGGFNYGYTF

clone_size: .
j_call: TRBJ2-1
v_call: TRBV5-1
d_call: .
cdr3_nt: TGCGCCAGCAGCTTGGATACCGGGGCTGAGCAGTTCTTC
cdr3_aa: CASSLDTGAEQFF

clone_size: few
j_call: TRBJ1-1
v_call: TRBV30
d_call: .
cdr3_nt: TGTGCCTGGAGCAGGGACATGAACACTGAAGCTTTCTTT
cdr3_aa: CAWSRDMNTEAFF

clone_size: few
j_call: TRBJ2-7
v_call: TRBV6-1
d_call: .
cdr3_nt: TGTGCCAGCACCCCGGGGCAGGGTAATGTCTACGAGCAGTACTTC
cdr3_aa: CASTPGQGNVYEQYF

clone_size: once
j_call: TRBJ1-4
v_call: TRBV7-8
d_call: .
cdr3_nt: TGTGCCAGCAGCTTAATAAGGACACCCGGGGCAACTAATGAAAAACTGTTTTTT
cdr3_aa: CASSLIRTPGATNEKLFF

clone_size: .
j_call: TRBJ2-1
v_call: TRBV7-9
d_call: TRBD2
cdr3_nt: TGTGCCAGCAGCTTAGAACTAGCGGGAATCAATGAGCAGTTCTTC
cdr3_aa: CASSLELAGINEQFF

clone_size: .
j_call: TRBJ2-7
v_call: TRBV7-8
d_call: .
cdr3_nt: TGTGCCAGCAGCTCTAGGGCAGGGACGGAATACGAGCAGTACTTC
cdr3_aa: CASSSRAGTEYEQYF

clone_size: .
j_call: TRBJ2-3
v_call: TRBV4-3
d_call: .
cdr3_nt: TGCGCCAGCAGCCAAGGTGATACGCAGTATTTT
cdr3_aa: CASSQGDTQYF

clone_size: .
j_call: TRBJ2-5
v_call: TRBV7-9
d_call: .
cdr3_nt: TGTGCCAGCAGCCCTTCAGGGGAGACCCAGTACTTC
cdr3_aa: CASSPSGETQYF